Listed below are T cell receptor beta chains from one sample, sequenced in a study of cytomegalovirus exposure and HLA in healthy donors. The table came from immunoSEQ multiplex PCR; TCRdb's copy has only in-frame clones and leaves some out. The table records about 120,000 clones, roughly nine tenths of them present only once. The sequencing input was PBMCs. These receptors originate from a woman between 18 and 30 years old in good health and CMV-seronegative. Both conserved end residues are part of each CDR3. The D gene is left open where the match is weak. Clone size, where shown, is once, few, many, or a class for clones that have expanded.

TRBV27	TRBJ1-2	NA	NA	TGTGCCAGCACGTTCGTTGGGGCAGGGTCCCGGGGCTACACCTTC	CASTFVGAGSRGYTF
TRBV6-1	TRBJ1-3	NA	NA	TGTGCCAGCAGTGACAGGGGAAGGGGAAACACCATATATTTT	CASSDRGRGNTIYF
TRBV2	TRBJ1-1	NA	NA	TGTGCCAGCAGTGAGTCGTGGGGGGGAGAAGCTTTCTTT	CASSESWGGEAFF
TRBV7-3	TRBJ1-2	NA	NA	TGTGCCAGCAGCTCGGCCCTCCTAAGGGGGACCTATGGCTACACCTTC	CASSSALLRGTYGYTF
TRBV19	TRBJ1-1	TRBD1	NA	TGTGCCAGTGACAGGGGAATGAACACTGAAGCTTTCTTT	CASDRGMNTEAFF
TRBV18	TRBJ2-2	TRBD1	NA	TGTGCCAGCTCACCAATTCAGGGACAGGCGAACACCGGGGAGCTGTTTTTT	CASSPIQGQANTGELFF
TRBV28	TRBJ1-6	TRBD1	NA	TGTGCCAGCAGTTTACCCCGACAGGGAACCTATAATTCACCCCTCCACTTT	CASSLPRQGTYNSPLHF
TRBV7-9	TRBJ1-2	TRBD1	once	TGTGCCAGCAGCCAGCGACAGGGTGCGGGCTATGGCTACACCTTC	CASSQRQGAGYGYTF
TRBV27	TRBJ1-5	NA	NA	TGTGCCAGCAGTTCCCTTGGGGGGAATCAGCCCCAGCATTTT	CASSSLGGNQPQHF
TRBV4-1	TRBJ2-2	TRBD2	NA	TGCGCCAGCAGCCAAGATCAACTAGCGGGGGGGCGGACCGGGGAGCTGTTTTTT	CASSQDQLAGGRTGELFF
TRBV9	TRBJ1-2	TRBD1	NA	TGTGCCAGCAGCCCCGGGGACAGCAACTATGGCTACACCTTC	CASSPGDSNYGYTF
TRBV19	TRBJ2-7	TRBD2	NA	TGTGCCAGTGGAACTAGCGGAGTTCCCTACGAGCAGTACTTC	CASGTSGVPYEQYF
TRBV2	TRBJ2-2	TRBD1	NA	TGTGCCAGTTCGGACAGGGGGCCCGGGGAGCTGTTTTTT	CASSDRGPGELFF
TRBV5-6	TRBJ2-1	NA	NA	TGTGCCAGCAGCCAGGGGCGATCTTACAATGAGCAGTTCTTC	CASSQGRSYNEQFF
TRBV9	TRBJ2-7	TRBD1	NA	TGTGCCAGCAGCGCCTCCGGGACAGGGGCCTACGAGCAGTACTTC	CASSASGTGAYEQYF
TRBV7-3	TRBJ2-3	TRBD2	NA	TGTGCCAGCAGCTTCTCCCTCGCTAGCGGGGGGAGGGGGGATACGCAGTATTTT	CASSFSLASGGRGDTQYF
TRBV10-3	TRBJ1-2	NA	NA	TGTGCCATCAGGGACACGCCCCGCAACTATGGCTACACCTTC	CAIRDTPRNYGYTF
TRBV11-3	TRBJ2-1	TRBD1	once	TGTGCCAGCAGCCGGGACAGGGTGTACAATGAGCAGTTCTTC	CASSRDRVYNEQFF
TRBV4-1	TRBJ1-1	NA	NA	TGCGCCAGCAGCCAAGGCGTCGACACTGAAGCTTTCTTT	CASSQGVDTEAFF
TRBV7-9	TRBJ1-4	TRBD1	NA	TGTGCCAGCAGCATCTTGACAGGGGGCGGTGAAAAACTGTTTTTT	CASSILTGGGEKLFF
TRBV19	TRBJ1-5	NA	NA	TGTGCCAGTAGAACGACTGTTAATAGCAATCAGCCCCAGCATTTT	CASRTTVNSNQPQHF
TRBV5-1	TRBJ2-1	TRBD2	once	TGCGCCAGCAGCTTGATAGCGGGGATCTACAATGAGCAGTTCTTC	CASSLIAGIYNEQFF
TRBV5-5	TRBJ2-7	NA	NA	TGTGCCAGCAGCCTCAGGACAGGGACTACCTACGAGCAGTACTTC	CASSLRTGTTYEQYF
TRBV7-9	TRBJ2-7	NA	NA	TGTGCCAGTAAGGGGGAAGGTGGCGAGCAGTACTTC	CASKGEGGEQYF
TRBV5-1	TRBJ1-2	NA	NA	TGCGCCAGCAGCTCCGTCCGGGAGCCTGGCTACACCTTC	CASSSVREPGYTF
TRBV16	TRBJ1-5	NA	NA	TGTGCCAGCAGCCAACTCCCATCGACAGCACATCAGCCCCAGCATTTT	CASSQLPSTAHQPQHF
TRBV4-1	TRBJ1-1	NA	NA	TGCGCCAGCAGGGGCGGAGGAGGGGAGAACACTGAAGCTTTCTTT	CASRGGGGENTEAFF
TRBV7-3	TRBJ2-7	TRBD2	NA	TGTGCCAGCAGCCATTCCGGGACTAATCGTGACGAGCAGTACTTC	CASSHSGTNRDEQYF